Listed below are T cell receptor beta chains from one sample, sequenced in a study of shared clonotypes between healthy human individuals. Produced via immunoSEQ multiplex PCR; TCRdb's table is partial and in-frame only. Of approximately 600,000 clones in the sample, about 95% were seen once. Sequencing was carried out using naive CD8+ T cells sorted from blood. The receptors were gathered from a woman between 25 and 40 years old in good health. Each CDR3 is given with its conserved first and last residue. A D gene is named only where the DNA matches it firmly. Where a row states a size, it is once, few, many or the class of an expanded clone; other rows omit it.

size | J | V | length | D | DNA | CDR3
few | TRBJ1-5 | TRBV19 | 15 | NA | TGTGCCAGTAGCAAGACCGCTTATAGCAATCAGCCCCAGCATTTT | CASSKTAYSNQPQHF
NA | TRBJ1-2 | TRBV7-9 | 16 | NA | TGTGCCAGCAGCCATCCCTTCGTGGACTCTAACTATGGCTACACCTTC | CASSHPFVDSNYGYTF
NA | TRBJ2-7 | TRBV7-9 | 13 | NA | TGTGCCAGCAGCCCCGGGGGCTCCTACGAGCAGTACTTC | CASSPGGSYEQYF
NA | TRBJ2-7 | TRBV28 | 13 | NA | TGTGCCATCCAGACTTTGAGCTCCTACGAGCAGTACTTC | CAIQTLSSYEQYF
NA | TRBJ2-1 | TRBV6-5 | 13 | TRBD1 | TGTGCCAGCAGCACAGGGGGCCAAAATGAGCAGTTCTTC | CASSTGGQNEQFF
once | TRBJ2-1 | TRBV28 | 13 | TRBD2 | TGTGCCAGCAGTTTGGGACTAGCGGGAAAGCAGTTCTTC | CASSLGLAGKQFF
NA | TRBJ1-5 | TRBV15 | 14 | NA | TGTGCCACCAGCACCAGTCGGGGACGACAGCCCCAGCATTTT | CATSTSRGRQPQHF
NA | TRBJ1-1 | TRBV19 | 15 | NA | TGTGCCACTGCCCCCATGGGGACGGCGGACACTGAAGCTTTCTTT | CATAPMGTADTEAFF
NA | TRBJ2-7 | TRBV28 | 15 | NA | TGTGCCAGCAGTCCGCTGATCTACGGGGACTACGAGCAGTACTTC | CASSPLIYGDYEQYF
NA | TRBJ2-7 | TRBV7-2 | 12 | NA | TGTGCCAGCAGCTTACCGTCCTACGAGCAGTACTTC | CASSLPSYEQYF
NA | TRBJ1-2 | TRBV27 | 13 | TRBD1 | TGTGCCAGCAGTGCACAGGGGGCGGAAGGCTACACCTTC | CASSAQGAEGYTF
NA | TRBJ2-1 | TRBV5-6 | 11 | NA | TGTGCCAGCAGCTTGTACGATGAGCAGTTCTTC | CASSLYDEQFF
NA | TRBJ2-3 | TRBV4-1 | 15 | NA | TGCGCCAGCAGCCCCATTGCGGGGAACACAGATACGCAGTATTTT | CASSPIAGNTDTQYF
NA | TRBJ2-7 | TRBV19 | 13 | TRBD2 | TGTGCCAGTGGGACTAGCGGCTCCTACGAGCAGTACTTC | CASGTSGSYEQYF
NA | TRBJ2-1 | TRBV4-2 | 16 | NA | TGTGCCAGCAGCCAAGATGGAGGGAACTCCTACAATGAGCAGTTCTTC | CASSQDGGNSYNEQFF
NA | TRBJ2-7 | TRBV27 | 15 | NA | TGTGCCAGCAGTCTACGACTAGGGATTGCGTACGAGCAGTACTTC | CASSLRLGIAYEQYF
NA | TRBJ2-7 | TRBV12-2 | 18 | NA | TGTGCAAGTCGCTCCTTCTACTGGGACAGGGAGATCACCTACGAGCAGTACTTC | CASRSFYWDREITYEQYF
NA | TRBJ1-5 | TRBV28 | 11 | NA | TGTGCCAGCAGACACAGTCAGCCCCAGCATTTT | CASRHSQPQHF
NA | TRBJ2-1 | TRBV27 | 13 | TRBD1 | TGTGCCAGCAGGACAGGGGCCGGGCTGGGGCAGTTCTTC | CASRTGAGLGQFF
NA | TRBJ2-3 | TRBV5-6 | 12 | NA | TGTGCCAGCAGCTTTGGGTCAGATACGCAGTATTTT | CASSFGSDTQYF
NA | TRBJ1-5 | TRBV13 | 15 | NA | TGTGCCAGCAGAACTTGGGGTAAGGCGGGTCAGCCCCAGCATTTT | CASRTWGKAGQPQHF
NA | TRBJ2-7 | TRBV19 | 15 | TRBD2 | TGTGCCAGTAGTATAGGGCCGGGAGGGTCCTACGAGCAGTACTTC | CASSIGPGGSYEQYF
NA | TRBJ1-1 | TRBV19 | 10 | NA | TGTGCCAGTAGGGGACGGGAAGCTTTCTTT | CASRGREAFF
once | TRBJ2-7 | TRBV9 | 14 | TRBD1 | TGTGCCAGCAGCGTGGGACAGGGGGCCTACGAGCAGTACTTC | CASSVGQGAYEQYF
NA | TRBJ1-5 | TRBV19 | 14 | NA | TGTGCCAGTAGTATACCTGTATTTAATCAGCCCCAGCATTTT | CASSIPVFNQPQHF
NA | TRBJ1-2 | TRBV30 | 13 | NA | TGTGCCTGGAGTGAAGCAGGGAGTAGAGGCTACACCTTC | CAWSEAGSRGYTF
NA | TRBJ1-4 | TRBV27 | 15 | NA | TGTGCCAGCAGGTCGGTTTCCGGGGGGGATGAAAAACTGTTTTTT | CASRSVSGGDEKLFF
NA | TRBJ1-1 | TRBV2 | 15 | NA | TGTGCCAGCAGTGAAGCGAGTGCCGCGAACACTGAAGCTTTCTTT | CASSEASAANTEAFF
NA | TRBJ1-4 | TRBV13 | 12 | NA | TGTGCCAGCAGCGCAGAAGATGAAAAACTGTTTTTT | CASSAEDEKLFF
NA | TRBJ1-1 | TRBV5-4 | 15 | TRBD1 | TGTGCCAGCAGCTTGACGGCAGGGGGCGTCACTGAAGCTTTCTTT | CASSLTAGGVTEAFF